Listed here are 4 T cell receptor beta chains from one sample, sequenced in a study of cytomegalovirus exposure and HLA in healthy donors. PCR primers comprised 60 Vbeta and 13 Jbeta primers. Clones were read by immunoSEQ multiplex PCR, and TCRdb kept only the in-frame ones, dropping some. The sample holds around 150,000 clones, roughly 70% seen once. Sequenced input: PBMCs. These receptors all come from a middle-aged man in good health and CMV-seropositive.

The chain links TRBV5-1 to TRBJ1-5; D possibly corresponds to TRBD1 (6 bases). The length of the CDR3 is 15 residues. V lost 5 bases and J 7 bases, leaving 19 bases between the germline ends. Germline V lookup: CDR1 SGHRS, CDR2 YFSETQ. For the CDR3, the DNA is TGCGCCAGCAGTAGAGCAGGGGAAGTTTGGCAGCCCCAGCATTTT. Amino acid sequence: CASSRAGEVWQPQHF.

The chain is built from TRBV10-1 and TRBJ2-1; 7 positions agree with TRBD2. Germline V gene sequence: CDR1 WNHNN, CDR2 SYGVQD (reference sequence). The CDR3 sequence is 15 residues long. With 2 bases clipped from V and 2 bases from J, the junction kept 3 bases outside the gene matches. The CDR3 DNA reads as TGCGCCAGCAGTGAGGGACTAGGCCCCTACAATGAGCAGTTCTTC. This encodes CASSEGLGPYNEQFF.

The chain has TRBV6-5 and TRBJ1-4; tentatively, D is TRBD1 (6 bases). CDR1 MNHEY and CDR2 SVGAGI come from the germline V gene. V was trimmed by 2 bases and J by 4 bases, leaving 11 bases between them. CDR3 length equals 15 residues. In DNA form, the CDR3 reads TGTGCCAGCAGTTACGGACAGAGTTATAATGAAAAACTGTTTTTT. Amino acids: CASSYGQSYNEKLFF.

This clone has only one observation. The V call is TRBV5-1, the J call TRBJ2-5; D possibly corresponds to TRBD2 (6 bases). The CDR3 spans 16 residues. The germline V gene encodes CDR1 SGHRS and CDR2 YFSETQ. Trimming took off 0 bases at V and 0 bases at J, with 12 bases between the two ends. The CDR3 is CASSLAVGGNQETQYF. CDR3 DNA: TGCGCCAGCAGCTTGGCCGTCGGAGGGAACCAAGAGACCCAGTACTTC.